These 31 T cell receptor beta chains originate from one sample sequenced in a study of T cell responses to AZD1222 COVID-19 vaccine. Libraries were prepared by immunoSEQ multiplex PCR; TCRdb keeps only in-frame clonotypes and omits some of them. This sample has approximately 130,000 clones, with 70% to 90% found just once. The material sequenced was peripheral blood, taken 28 days after the second AZD1222 dose. Source of these receptors: an adult who received the AZD1222 COVID-19 vaccine.

The J gene is TRBJ1-1, the V gene TRBV10-3, with TRBD1 identical over 11 bases. Germline V gene lookup returns CDR1 ENHRY and CDR2 SYGVKD. CDR3 length equals 14 residues. With 6 bases clipped from V and 5 bases from J, the junction kept 5 bases outside the gene matches. CDR3 bases: TGTGCCATCAGCTCCGGGACAGGGGGGACTGAAGCTTTCTTT. This encodes CAISSGTGGTEAFF.

This chain uses TRBV7-8 with TRBJ2-7, with TRBD1 matching over 8 bases. The CDR3 sequence is 17 residues long. V dropped 1 base and J dropped 0; count of bases not matched to a gene: 8. Germline assignment: CDR1 SGHVS and CDR2 FQNEAQ. The CDR3 coding sequence is TGTGCCAGCAGCTTAGACCGACAGGGGCTTAGCTCCTACGAGCAGTACTTC. Translated: CASSLDRQGLSSYEQYF. Full variable domain (missing parts from reference TRBV7-8 and TRBJ2-7): GAGVSQSPRYKVAKRGQDVALRCDPISGHVSLFWYQQALGQGPEFLTYFQNEAQLDKSGLPSDRFFAERPEGSVSTLKIQRTQQEDSAVYLCASSLDRQGLSSYEQYFGPGTRLTVT.

CDR3 DNA sequence: TGTGCCAGCGGGGAGACTCGGGGTGGCTACACCTTC. The encoded protein is CASGETRGGYTF. V is TRBV25-1 and J is TRBJ1-2; unclear D gene. The CDR3 is 12 residues long. With 8 bases removed from V and 7 bases from J, the gap between germline ends came to 14 bases. Looked up from germline, CDR1 is MGHDK and CDR2 is SYGVNS.

The CDR3 spells CSVEDRGITDTQYF. The CDR3 DNA sequence: TGCAGCGTTGAAGATAGGGGAATCACAGATACGCAGTATTTT. V is TRBV29-1 and J is TRBJ2-3, with D perhaps matching TRBD1 (5 bases). V lost 0 bases and J 2 bases, leaving 9 bases between the germline ends. The CDR3 has 14 residues. CDR1 and CDR2 from the germline V gene are SQVTM and ANQGSEA.

This chain connects TRBV6-5 to TRBJ1-4, with D unresolved. This CDR3 has 12 amino acids. Germline-derived CDR1 and CDR2 are MNHEY and SVGAGI. The V end lost 7 bases, the J end lost 8 bases, and 11 bases lay between the germline ends. CDR3 DNA sequence: TGTGCCAGCACAGCCCGGGGAGAAAAACTGTTTTTT. Translation: CASTARGEKLFF.

The J gene is TRBJ1-5, the V gene TRBV15, with 10 bases fitting TRBD1. V lost 3 bases, J lost 8 bases, and 4 bases stayed unmatched. CDR3 size: 14 residues. From germline, CDR1 is LNHNV and CDR2 YYDKDF (reference sequence). The CDR3 region is CATSRGTGVEPQHF. CDR3 bases: TGTGCCACCAGCAGGGGGACAGGGGTAGAGCCCCAGCATTTT.

This chain links TRBV10-3 with TRBJ1-1; the match to TRBD1 covers 7 bases. CDR1 and CDR2 (germline): ENHRY, SYGVKD. The CDR3 is 14 residues long. V shed 5 bases and J 4 bases; nucleotides not matched to a gene: 7. The CDR3 coding sequence is TGTGCCATCAGTCGACAGGGCCAAAGCACTGAAGCTTTCTTT. It specifies CAISRQGQSTEAFF.

This clone was picked up a small number of times. This chain uses TRBV4-1 with TRBJ2-7; no definite D call. Trimming took off 1 base at V and 4 bases at J, with 17 bases between the two ends. Germline CDR1 and CDR2: MGHRA and YSYEKL. The CDR3 extends over 16 amino acids. CDR3 in amino acids: CASSQAPIPTPYEQYF. CDR3 coding DNA: TGCGCCAGCAGCCAAGCTCCTATCCCGACTCCTTACGAGCAGTACTTC.

Concerning this clone itself: The junction differs from germline at one of its ends, possibly a read error. V gene TRBV7-7 combines with J gene TRBJ2-5, with D perhaps TRBD1 or TRBD2 (5 bases each). CDR1 and CDR2 (germline): SSHAT, FNYEAQ (reference sequence). This CDR3 comprises 13 residues. As DNA, the CDR3 is TGTGCTAGCAGCCATGGGGGACCAGAGACCCAGTACTTC. Translation: CASSHGGPETQYF.

The V and J genes are TRBV3-1 (or the pseudogene TRBV3-2) and TRBJ1-3; D is unclear. The CDR3 has 15 amino acids. Germline assignment: CDR1 LGHDT and CDR2 YNNKEL (reference sequence). V shed 4 bases and J shed 0 bases, with 10 bases lying between them. This CDR3 is CASSRMLSSGNTIYF. CDR3 DNA: TGTGCCAGCAGCCGAATGTTGAGCTCTGGAAACACCATATATTTT.

The CDR3 is CASSWAGRPDTGELFF. CDR3 bases: TGCGCCAGCAGCTGGGCCGGGAGGCCGGACACCGGGGAGCTGTTTTTT. The V gene is TRBV5-1, the J gene TRBJ2-2; 7 bases align to TRBD2. From germline, CDR1 is SGHRS and CDR2 YFSETQ. This CDR3 has 16 amino acids. Unmatched junction bases numbered 8, after V lost 3 bases and J lost 3 bases.

This clone has only one observation. The rearrangement links TRBV11-3 to TRBJ2-2; 8 nucleotides agree with TRBD2. V was clipped by 5 bases and J by 5 bases; unmatched bases: 4. Germline V gene sequence: CDR1 SGHNT, CDR2 YENEEA. This CDR3 is 14 amino acids long. The CDR3 sequence: CASSTERETGELFF. CDR3 bases: TGTGCCAGCAGCACAGAGCGGGAGACCGGGGAGCTGTTTTTT.

This chain joins TRBV27 and TRBJ2-7; D is unclear. Germline assignment: CDR1 MNHEY and CDR2 SMNVEV (reference sequence). CDR3 size: 14 residues. Deletions cut 6 bases from V and 1 base from J, with 13 bases between. The DNA for the CDR3 is TGTGCCAGCAGCCCCATCGTGGCGTCCTACGAGCAGTACTTC. This sequence encodes CASSPIVASYEQYF.

This clone was seen a single time. The genes are TRBV19 and TRBJ1-2; D is perhaps TRBD1 (6 bases). The CDR3 consists of 15 residues. Trimming removed 3 bases from V and 0 bases from J, with 11 bases in between. Germline CDR1 LNHDA, CDR2 SQIVND (reference sequence). The CDR3 here is CASSIVQGANYGYTF. CDR3 nucleotides: TGTGCCAGTAGTATTGTACAGGGCGCTAACTATGGCTACACCTTC. Complete variable domain (other parts from reference TRBV19 and TRBJ1-2): DGGITQSPKYLFRKEGQNVTLSCEQNLNHDAMYWYRQDPGQGLRLIYYSQIVNDFQKGDIAEGYSVSREKKESFPLTVTSAQKNPTAFYLCASSIVQGANYGYTFGSGTRLTVV.

The chain carries TRBV2 and TRBJ1-4; D may be TRBD1 (5 bases). The CDR3 runs to 14 residues. Germline values: CDR1 SNHLY, CDR2 FYNNEI. Trimming took off 6 bases at V and 8 bases at J, with 16 bases between the two ends. The CDR3 protein is CASRPVKGREKLFF. The CDR3, as DNA: TGTGCCAGCAGGCCGGTAAAGGGGCGGGAAAAACTGTTTTTT.

V and J are TRBV24-1 and TRBJ2-3; 7 positions match TRBD1. The CDR3 sequence is 15 residues long. Germline CDR1 KGHDR, CDR2 SFDVKD. Unmatched junction bases numbered 5, after V lost 5 bases and J lost 1 base. CDR3 sequence reads: CATSGNRGGTDTQYF. The CDR3 DNA reads as TGTGCCACCAGTGGGAACAGGGGAGGCACAGATACGCAGTATTTT.

The rearrangement links TRBV24-1 to TRBJ2-2; 10 nucleotides align to TRBD1. J was trimmed by 5 bases and V by 5 bases; bases with no gene match: 4. The CDR3 runs 15 residues. Germline CDR1 is KGHDR and CDR2 is SFDVKD. CDR3 protein: CATSAPGQGTGELFF. DNA for the CDR3: TGTGCCACCAGTGCCCCGGGACAGGGGACCGGGGAGCTGTTTTTT.

The chain couples TRBV2 to TRBJ1-6, with TRBD1 as a possible D gene (5 bases). V was trimmed by 7 bases and J by 10 bases, leaving 20 bases between them. The CDR3 length is 15 residues. Germline V gives CDR1 SNHLY, CDR2 FYNNEI. CDR3 sequence: CASIRRVLSESPLHF. CDR3 in DNA: TGTGCCAGCATCCGCAGGGTCCTGTCGGAATCACCCCTCCACTTT.

J is TRBJ1-2 and V is TRBV7-2; D remains unclear. CDR3 length: 17 amino acids. From germline, CDR1 is SGHTA and CDR2 FQGNSA. V was pared by 1 base and J by 4 bases, with 19 bases between. The CDR3 here is CASSLDVVMGSLYGYTF. DNA of the CDR3: TGTGCCAGCAGCTTAGACGTGGTGATGGGGAGCCTCTATGGCTACACCTTC.

In its sample, this clone ranks as medium-sized. The chain has TRBV11-2 and TRBJ2-1, with 9 bases identical to TRBD2. Germline V gene lookup returns CDR1 SGHAT and CDR2 FQNNGV. Trimming removed 9 bases from V and 10 bases from J; junction bases left unmatched: 16. The CDR3 consists of 15 residues. In DNA form, the CDR3 reads TGTGCCAGTAACCCCGGGACTAGCTCCCACCAGGAGCAGTTCTTC. This encodes CASNPGTSSHQEQFF.

This sequence joins TRBV7-9 and TRBJ2-7; D call uncertain. Germline V lookup: CDR1 SEHNR, CDR2 FQNEAQ (reference sequence). V was trimmed by 1 base and J by 2 bases, leaving 6 bases between them. There are 13 residues in the CDR3. The CDR3 reads CASSLGSAYEQYF. CDR3 DNA sequence: TGTGCCAGCAGCTTAGGGTCAGCCTACGAGCAGTACTTC.

J is TRBJ2-1 and V is TRBV5-1, with 8 positions matching TRBD2. Germline V gene lookup returns CDR1 SGHRS and CDR2 YFSETQ. The J segment lost 10 bases and the V segment lost 4 bases, leaving 13 bases of the junction unmatched. There are 15 residues in the CDR3. The CDR3 loop is CASSRTGTSPIEQFF. The CDR3, as DNA: TGCGCCAGCAGCAGAACCGGGACTAGTCCTATAGAGCAGTTCTTC.

This sequence joins TRBV7-9 and TRBJ2-1, with D possibly matching TRBD2 (5 bases). The V gene lost 5 bases and the J gene lost 9 bases, with 11 bases spanning the gap. Germline CDR1 and CDR2: SEHNR and FQNEAQ (reference sequence). The length of the CDR3 is 12 residues. As DNA, the CDR3 is TGTGCCAGCAGCGCGCCAGGAGGTGAGCAGTTCTTC. Encoded protein: CASSAPGGEQFF.

The chain is built from TRBV28 and TRBJ1-4; tentative D call: TRBD1 (5 bases). Germline V gene data show CDR1 as MDHEN and CDR2 as SYDVKM. The CDR3 extends over 14 amino acids. The V gene lost 2 bases and the J gene lost 8 bases, with 12 bases spanning the gap. CDR3 protein: CASSLRGFWEKLFF. CDR3 sequence (DNA): TGTGCCAGCAGTTTAAGGGGATTCTGGGAAAAACTGTTTTTT.

The chain combines TRBV15 with TRBJ1-1, with 10 bases matching TRBD1. Trimming at V came to 1 base and at J to 1 base, leaving 0 bases not matched to a gene. This CDR3 is built from 15 residues. Germline assignment: CDR1 LNHNV and CDR2 YYDKDF (reference sequence). In DNA, the CDR3 is TGTGCCACCAGCAGAGGGACAGGGGGGAACACTGAAGCTTTCTTT. It translates to CATSRGTGGNTEAFF.

The CDR3: CASSLSGGSYSPLHF. The DNA of the CDR3 is TGTGCCAGCAGTTTATCGGGGGGATCATACTCACCCCTCCACTTT. The chain employs TRBV27 and TRBJ1-6; TRBD1 might be the D (5 bases). The germline CDR1 and CDR2 sequences are MNHEY and SMNVEV (reference sequence). This CDR3 has 15 amino acids. Trimming stripped 0 bases from V and 10 bases from J, with 13 bases between.

The chain recombines TRBV6-4 with TRBJ1-1; no clear D gene. The CDR3 has 13 residues. The germline V gene encodes CDR1 MRHNA and CDR2 SNTAGT. The V end lost 8 bases, the J end lost 2 bases, and 12 bases lay between the germline ends. CDR3 protein: CASSAGVNTEAFF. In DNA, the CDR3 is TGTGCCAGCTCCGCCGGGGTTAACACTGAAGCTTTCTTT.

This clone has only one observation. V and J are TRBV4-2 and TRBJ1-2; D is ambiguous. V was trimmed by 0 bases and J by 4 bases, leaving 9 bases between them. Germline loops: CDR1 LGHNA, CDR2 YNFKEQ. The CDR3 consists of 14 residues. The CDR3 coding sequence is TGTGCCAGCAGCCAAGAGATACAGACCTATGGCTACACCTTC. It encodes CASSQEIQTYGYTF.

This chain uses TRBV18 with TRBJ1-4; D remains unclear. The CDR3 has 14 amino acids. Trimming stripped 3 bases from V and 5 bases from J, with 10 bases between. CDR1 KGHSH and CDR2 LQKENI come from the germline V gene. The CDR3 bases are TGTGCCAGCTCACCCGCTTTTGGGAATGAAAAACTGTTTTTT. The encoded protein is CASSPAFGNEKLFF. The complete variable domain, with remaining parts taken from reference TRBV18 and TRBJ1-4, reads NAGVMQNPRHLVRRRGQEARLRCSPMKGHSHVYWYRQLPEEGLKFMVYLQKENIIDESGMPKERFSAEFPKEGPSILRIQQVVRGDSAAYFCASSPAFGNEKLFFGSGTQLSVL.

The chain uses TRBV5-1 and TRBJ2-5; 9 nucleotides line up with TRBD1. With 7 bases clipped from V and 5 bases from J, the junction kept 6 bases outside the gene matches. Germline V gene lookup returns CDR1 SGHRS and CDR2 YFSETQ. This CDR3 has 13 amino acids. The CDR3 DNA reads TGCGCCAGCGACACAGGGGGCGGTGAGACCCAGTACTTC. It yields the protein CASDTGGGETQYF. The whole variable domain, remainder taken from reference TRBV5-1 and TRBJ2-5, is KAGVTQTPRYLIKTRGQQVTLSCSPISGHRSVSWYQQTPGQGLQFLFEYFSETQRNKGNFPGRFSGRQFSNSRSEMNVSTLELGDSALYLCASDTGGGETQYFGPGTRLLVL.

The DNA for the CDR3 is TGTGCCAGCAGGGCGGACGCCGCGAACACCGGGGAGCTGTTTTTT. Protein product: CASRADAANTGELFF. The chain uses TRBV5-4 and TRBJ2-2; D ambiguous. There are 15 residues in the CDR3. V lost 5 bases to trimming and J lost 0 bases, with 11 bases between them. From germline, CDR1 is SGHNT and CDR2 YYREEE (reference sequence).